Below, 7 T cell receptor beta chains from the same sample are listed, as sequenced in a study of shared clonotypes between healthy human individuals. Positive CCR7 selection of CD45RO-negative cells yielded the naive CD8 cells, and terminally differentiated effector memory CD45RA+ cells were excluded. Sequenced by immunoSEQ multiplex PCR; TCRdb stores in-frame clones only, minus some. The top ten hold more than 0.3% of the sample, which has about 600,000 clones, about 98% seen once. The sample taken for sequencing was naive CD8+ T cells sorted from blood. These TCRs come from a man aged 25-45 years in good health.

The V and J genes are TRBV7-9 and TRBJ2-7; no definite D call. Trimming took off 5 bases at V and 3 bases at J, with 11 bases between the two ends. The germline V gene encodes CDR1 SEHNR and CDR2 FQNEAQ (reference sequence). The CDR3 covers 13 residues. The CDR3, as DNA: TGTGCCAGCAGCCCGTTAACAATCTACGAGCAGTACTTC. Its translation: CASSPLTIYEQYF.

The DNA for the CDR3 is TGTGCCAGCAGCTTATATTCCGGGACTAGCGGCTTATACGAGCAGTACTTC. This sequence encodes CASSLYSGTSGLYEQYF. The J gene is TRBJ2-7, the V gene TRBV7-8, with 11 bases aligning to TRBD2. The CDR3 loop spans 17 amino acids. The ends lost 2 bases at V and 4 bases at J; junction bases unmatched: 10. Per the germline V gene, CDR1 is SGHVS and CDR2 is FQNEAQ.

The chain couples TRBV2 to TRBJ2-3; D is possibly TRBD1 (7 bases). The CDR3 runs 13 residues. Germline CDR1 and CDR2: SNHLY and FYNNEI. Trimming stripped 9 bases from V and 1 base from J, with 11 bases between. The CDR3 region is CARRDSGTDTQYF. The DNA for the CDR3 is TGTGCCAGGCGGGACAGCGGCACAGATACGCAGTATTTT. Variable domain in full (rest from reference TRBV2 and TRBJ2-3): EPEVTQTPSHQVTQMGQEVILRCVPISNHLYFYWYRQILGQKVEFLVSFYNNEISEKSEIFDDQFSVERPDGSNFTLKIRSTKLEDSAMYFCARRDSGTDTQYFGPGTRLTVL.

The chain links TRBV7-9 to TRBJ2-1; a possible D gene is TRBD1 (6 bases). The ends were cut back, 1 base at V and 8 bases at J, with 9 bases in the middle. CDR1 is SEHNR, CDR2 FQNEAQ, per germline (reference sequence). This CDR3 is 13 amino acids long. In DNA, the CDR3 is TGTGCCAGCAGCTTAGGGGGGCAGGATGAGCAGTTCTTC. Translation gives CASSLGGQDEQFF.

In the case of this clone: One junction end does not reproduce the germline sequence, and a read error may be involved. The gene calls are TRBV7-7 and TRBJ2-3, with 10 bases lining up with TRBD2. Germline V gene lookup returns CDR1 SSHAT and CDR2 FNYEAQ (reference sequence). The CDR3 runs 16 residues. The CDR3 here is CASSLGLAGEGDTQYF. CDR3 sequence (DNA): TGTGCTAGCAGCTTAGGGCTAGCGGGAGAGGGAGATACGCAGTATTTT.

The chain couples TRBV27 to TRBJ2-5; D perhaps matches TRBD2 (5 bases). The germline V and J ends were trimmed by 6 bases and 11 bases, with 22 bases remaining between them. This CDR3 comprises 14 residues. Per the germline V gene, CDR1 is MNHEY and CDR2 is SMNVEV (reference sequence). The CDR3 coding sequence is TGTGCCAGCAGCCAAGACACCTTGTTCGGGGAGCAGTACTTC. Its protein is CASSQDTLFGEQYF.

The rearrangement uses TRBV6-5 and TRBJ1-1, with a possible D match to TRBD1 (5 bases). V lost 0 bases, J lost 1 base, and 12 bases lay in between. CDR3 length equals 16 residues. CDR1 and CDR2 (germline): MNHEY, SVGAGI. DNA of the CDR3: TGTGCCAGCAGTTACTCGATCAGGGCGGCGAACACTGAAGCTTTCTTT. It yields the protein CASSYSIRAANTEAFF.